This T cell receptor beta chain was recovered during a study of response to subunit inactivated influenza vaccine. General study results and limits: T cells newly recruited by each seasonal influenza vaccination are few, the authors suggested.

TCRdb reprocessed the RT-PCR reads via MiXCR and lists one record per CDR3 protein. The sample holds under 550,000 distinct CDR3 sequences, approximately 6.9% seen once. The CDR3 consists of 13 residues. Trimming took 7 bases from V and 8 from J, leaving 14 bases between them. In germline, CDR1 is SGHTA, CDR2 FQGNSA. In its sample, this clonotype was seen a few times. Its antigen is currently unknown. The input for sequencing was PBMCs from blood, taken less than 30 months after vaccination. The chain links TRBV7-2 to TRBJ1-4, with D possibly TRBD1 on 5 matching bases. This receptor was taken from a man aged 50-75 years who received an inactivated influenza vaccine. Here the CDR3 DNA reads TGTGCCAGCACCGAACGGGGCCCCGAAAAACTGTTTTTT. Protein: CASTERGPEKLFF.